A selection of T cell receptor beta chains follows, all from one sample in a study of cytomegalovirus exposure and HLA in healthy donors. Clones were read by immunoSEQ multiplex PCR, and TCRdb kept only the in-frame ones, dropping some. This sample yields 150,000 to 200,000 clones, of which 60% to 80% are seen a single time; around 15% belongs to the top ten. Sequenced: PBMCs. Receptors originate from a man aged 50-60 years in good health and CMV-seropositive. CDR3s include the opening cysteine and the closing phenylalanine or tryptophan. The order of the fields is D gene, V gene, clone size, J gene, CDR3 protein, CDR3 DNA. D genes are given only for firm matches. Some rows mark clone size as missing; the rest say once, few, many or name a class of expanded clone.

d_call: TRBD1
v_call: TRBV5-4
clone_size: once
j_call: TRBJ1-4
cdr3_aa: CASSRSGTVNEKLFF
cdr3_nt: TGTGCCAGCAGCCGTTCCGGGACAGTTAATGAAAAACTGTTTTTT

d_call: NA
v_call: TRBV9
clone_size: NA
j_call: TRBJ1-5
cdr3_aa: CASSVEGTLDQPQHF
cdr3_nt: TGTGCCAGCAGCGTAGAAGGGACACTTGATCAGCCCCAGCATTTT

d_call: TRBD1
v_call: TRBV7-8
clone_size: NA
j_call: TRBJ1-6
cdr3_aa: CASSSLQGAPLHF
cdr3_nt: TGTGCCAGCAGCTCCTTACAGGGGGCACCCCTCCACTTT

d_call: NA
v_call: TRBV12-1
clone_size: few
j_call: TRBJ2-6
cdr3_aa: CASSHTGGADGANVLTF
cdr3_nt: TGTGCCAGCAGCCATACAGGGGGCGCGGACGGGGCCAACGTCCTGACTTTC

d_call: TRBD1
v_call: TRBV19
clone_size: NA
j_call: TRBJ1-2
cdr3_aa: CASSEGDSLGGYTF
cdr3_nt: TGTGCCAGTTCCGAGGGGGACAGTCTGGGCGGCTACACCTTC

d_call: NA
v_call: TRBV4-1
clone_size: NA
j_call: TRBJ1-2
cdr3_aa: CASSQDMSVGYTF
cdr3_nt: TGCGCCAGCAGCCAAGATATGAGTGTGGGCTACACCTTC

d_call: TRBD1
v_call: TRBV7-8
clone_size: few
j_call: TRBJ2-5
cdr3_aa: CASSFDRGPAVRTQYF
cdr3_nt: TGTGCCAGCAGCTTTGACAGGGGGCCCGCGGTCCGGACCCAGTACTTC

d_call: TRBD1
v_call: TRBV5-1
clone_size: NA
j_call: TRBJ1-2
cdr3_aa: CASSRGTGGNFDGYTF
cdr3_nt: TGCGCCAGCAGCCGCGGGACAGGGGGCAATTTTGATGGCTACACCTTC

d_call: NA
v_call: TRBV6-5
clone_size: NA
j_call: TRBJ1-2
cdr3_aa: CASSYTRGTLNYGYTF
cdr3_nt: TGTGCCAGCAGTTACACCCGGGGGACGCTTAACTATGGCTACACCTTC

d_call: NA
v_call: TRBV28
clone_size: NA
j_call: TRBJ2-2
cdr3_aa: CASHSDTGELFF
cdr3_nt: TGTGCCAGTCACTCTGACACCGGGGAGCTGTTTTTT

d_call: NA
v_call: TRBV6-4
clone_size: NA
j_call: TRBJ2-1
cdr3_aa: CASSDVPGGANNEQFF
cdr3_nt: TGTGCCAGCAGTGACGTCCCGGGCGGGGCGAACAATGAGCAGTTCTTC

d_call: NA
v_call: TRBV9
clone_size: NA
j_call: TRBJ1-2
cdr3_aa: CASSVEDWGGGYTF
cdr3_nt: TGTGCCAGCAGCGTAGAGGACTGGGGTGGCGGCTACACCTTC

d_call: NA
v_call: TRBV4-1
clone_size: NA
j_call: TRBJ2-5
cdr3_aa: CASSQDRLAIPPLQETQYF
cdr3_nt: TGCGCCAGCAGCCAAGATAGGCTAGCAATCCCCCCTCTCCAAGAGACCCAGTACTTC

d_call: NA
v_call: TRBV4-1
clone_size: NA
j_call: TRBJ2-7
cdr3_aa: CASGPGGARSYEQYF
cdr3_nt: TGCGCCAGCGGACCTGGGGGGGCCCGCTCCTACGAGCAGTACTTC

d_call: NA
v_call: TRBV19
clone_size: NA
j_call: TRBJ1-5
cdr3_aa: CASRDPGRLNQPQHF
cdr3_nt: TGTGCCAGTAGGGACCCAGGGCGGCTCAATCAGCCCCAGCATTTT

d_call: NA
v_call: TRBV19
clone_size: NA
j_call: TRBJ1-1
cdr3_aa: CASSIVPNLGTEAFF
cdr3_nt: TGTGCCAGTAGTATCGTCCCGAACCTAGGCACTGAAGCTTTCTTT

d_call: NA
v_call: TRBV7-9
clone_size: NA
j_call: TRBJ1-4
cdr3_aa: CASSPPSRGFATNEKLFF
cdr3_nt: TGTGCCAGCAGCCCCCCATCACGGGGTTTTGCAACTAATGAAAAACTGTTTTTT

d_call: NA
v_call: TRBV30
clone_size: NA
j_call: TRBJ2-5
cdr3_aa: CAWSPRGTQYF
cdr3_nt: TGTGCCTGGAGTCCCCGGGGGACCCAGTACTTC

d_call: TRBD2
v_call: TRBV4-1
clone_size: NA
j_call: TRBJ2-5
cdr3_aa: CASSQFGISGGALFLETQYF
cdr3_nt: TGCGCCAGCAGCCAATTCGGGATCAGCGGGGGGGCCTTATTCTTAGAGACCCAGTACTTC

d_call: NA
v_call: TRBV4-1
clone_size: NA
j_call: TRBJ2-5
cdr3_aa: CASSQDSRAGWETQYF
cdr3_nt: TGCGCCAGCAGCCAAGATAGTAGGGCAGGGTGGGAGACCCAGTACTTC

d_call: NA
v_call: TRBV28
clone_size: NA
j_call: TRBJ2-7
cdr3_aa: CASSFGQSYEQYF
cdr3_nt: TGTGCCAGCAGTTTTGGGCAGTCCTACGAGCAGTACTTC

d_call: TRBD1
v_call: TRBV2
clone_size: NA
j_call: TRBJ1-6
cdr3_aa: CASIRDRGNSPLHF
cdr3_nt: TGTGCCAGTATCCGGGACAGGGGTAATTCACCCCTCCACTTT

d_call: TRBD2
v_call: TRBV9
clone_size: NA
j_call: TRBJ2-1
cdr3_aa: CASSVGIGLAGLQSYNEQFF
cdr3_nt: TGTGCCAGCAGCGTAGGAATTGGACTAGCGGGACTACAATCCTACAATGAGCAGTTCTTC

d_call: TRBD1
v_call: TRBV6-1
clone_size: once
j_call: TRBJ1-5
cdr3_aa: CASSDYLTGEYSNQPQHF
cdr3_nt: TGTGCCAGCAGTGACTATCTGACAGGGGAATATAGCAATCAGCCCCAGCATTTT

d_call: NA
v_call: TRBV6-5
clone_size: NA
j_call: TRBJ2-7
cdr3_aa: CASSYFRTSRSYEQYF
cdr3_nt: TGTGCCAGCAGTTACTTTCGTACTAGCAGATCCTACGAGCAGTACTTC

d_call: NA
v_call: TRBV19
clone_size: once
j_call: TRBJ1-6
cdr3_aa: CASSDREPRSYNSPLHF
cdr3_nt: TGTGCCAGTAGTGACCGGGAGCCCCGCTCCTATAATTCACCCCTCCACTTT

d_call: NA
v_call: TRBV27
clone_size: NA
j_call: TRBJ1-6
cdr3_aa: CASRELGGTYNSPLHF
cdr3_nt: TGTGCCAGCAGGGAATTGGGGGGGACCTATAATTCACCCCTCCACTTT

d_call: NA
v_call: TRBV6-7
clone_size: NA
j_call: TRBJ2-5
cdr3_aa: CASSFDRLDSQETQYF
cdr3_nt: TGTGCCAGCAGTTTCGATCGTTTGGACAGTCAAGAGACCCAGTACTTC

d_call: NA
v_call: TRBV19
clone_size: NA
j_call: TRBJ1-5
cdr3_aa: CASSIAQANWNQPQHF
cdr3_nt: TGTGCCAGTAGTATAGCACAGGCAAACTGGAATCAGCCCCAGCATTTT

d_call: NA
v_call: TRBV5-1
clone_size: NA
j_call: TRBJ2-5
cdr3_aa: CASSLGGGAHETQYF
cdr3_nt: TGCGCCAGCAGCTTAGGAGGGGGGGCCCACGAGACCCAGTACTTC

d_call: NA
v_call: TRBV29-1
clone_size: NA
j_call: TRBJ1-4
cdr3_aa: CSVGGRRHEKLFF
cdr3_nt: TGCAGCGTTGGCGGGAGACGGCATGAAAAACTGTTTTTT

d_call: TRBD1
v_call: TRBV4-2
clone_size: few
j_call: TRBJ1-5
cdr3_aa: CASSQPGQGNQPQHF
cdr3_nt: TGTGCCAGCAGCCAACCGGGACAGGGCAATCAGCCCCAGCATTTT

d_call: NA
v_call: TRBV19
clone_size: once
j_call: TRBJ1-2
cdr3_aa: CASSTPMGYTF
cdr3_nt: TGTGCCAGTAGTACCCCCATGGGCTACACCTTC

d_call: TRBD1
v_call: TRBV19
clone_size: few
j_call: TRBJ2-1
cdr3_aa: CASRDRGSIVNEQFF
cdr3_nt: TGTGCCAGTAGGGACAGGGGATCTATCGTCAATGAGCAGTTCTTC

d_call: NA
v_call: TRBV4-3
clone_size: NA
j_call: TRBJ2-6
cdr3_aa: CASSQDPGVIAVGANVLTF
cdr3_nt: TGCGCCAGCAGCCAAGATCCAGGGGTGATAGCAGTCGGGGCCAACGTCCTGACTTTC

d_call: TRBD1
v_call: TRBV9
clone_size: NA
j_call: TRBJ2-3
cdr3_aa: CASSPRTGSTDTQYF
cdr3_nt: TGTGCCAGCAGCCCAAGGACAGGGAGCACAGATACGCAGTATTTT

d_call: TRBD2
v_call: TRBV19
clone_size: once
j_call: TRBJ2-1
cdr3_aa: CASRTSGGSSEQFF
cdr3_nt: TGTGCCAGTAGGACTAGCGGGGGGAGTAGTGAGCAGTTCTTC

d_call: NA
v_call: TRBV9
clone_size: NA
j_call: TRBJ2-3
cdr3_aa: CASSLRLEITDTQYF
cdr3_nt: TGTGCCAGCAGCCTCCGACTGGAGATCACAGATACGCAGTATTTT

d_call: TRBD2
v_call: TRBV2
clone_size: NA
j_call: TRBJ2-3
cdr3_aa: CASSEALGGGAPLQYF
cdr3_nt: TGTGCCAGCAGTGAAGCGCTTGGCGGGGGAGCCCCCCTGCAGTATTTT

d_call: NA
v_call: TRBV19
clone_size: NA
j_call: TRBJ1-2
cdr3_aa: CASSIAGARVYGYTF
cdr3_nt: TGTGCCAGTAGTATTGCAGGGGCGCGGGTTTATGGCTACACCTTC

d_call: TRBD2
v_call: TRBV27
clone_size: few
j_call: TRBJ2-7
cdr3_aa: CASSSASGGSYEQYF
cdr3_nt: TGTGCCAGCAGTTCGGCTAGCGGGGGATCCTACGAGCAGTACTTC

d_call: TRBD1
v_call: TRBV6-6
clone_size: NA
j_call: TRBJ2-7
cdr3_aa: CASSQDRRYEQYF
cdr3_nt: TGTGCCAGCAGCCAGGACAGGCGCTACGAGCAGTACTTC